Listed below are T cell receptor beta chains from one sample, sequenced in a study of OX40 agonist ivuxolimab in advanced cancers. Some clones are missing from TCRdb's copy, which holds only in-frame ones; the method was immunoSEQ multiplex PCR. The profile covers 43,000 or so clones, with more than 70% appearing a single time and roughly 0.98% taken by the ten largest. The sequences come from CD4+ or CD8+ T cells sorted from blood, collected in a trial of the OX40 agonist ivuxolimab. The receptors originated from an adult with an advanced solid tumor such as melanoma, head and neck, liver or kidney cancer. CDR3s leave out the opening cysteine and the closing phenylalanine or tryptophan. Fields, in order: J gene, V gene, clone size, CDR3 protein. The size field is filled for only some rows; it gives once, few, many or a size class.

TRBJ2-3,TRBV6-6,-,ASSYTKTTDTQY
TRBJ1-5,TRBV27,-,ASSRYGGAGVSNQPQH
TRBJ2-1,TRBV7-3,few,ASSFSGSSYNEQF
TRBJ1-2,TRBV14,-,ASRPAGQANYGYT
TRBJ2-1,TRBV6-4,-,ASAKETQDNEQF
TRBJ2-3,TRBV7-2,-,ASSIFTDTQY
TRBJ2-5,TRBV28,-,ASSLWTGLSETQY
TRBJ2-1,TRBV29-1,-,SVEGLAGAYEQF
TRBJ1-6,TRBV30,few,AWSGGPYSYNSPLH
TRBJ1-1,TRBV6-5,once,ASSYSSF
TRBJ1-4,TRBV5-1,-,ASSLGGGTNEKLF
TRBJ2-3,TRBV4-3,-,ASSQGVGTDTQY
TRBJ1-2,TRBV7-2,-,ASTLGPGNYGYT
TRBJ2-3,TRBV11-1,-,ASSLLGFSTDTQY
TRBJ2-1,TRBV28,-,ASSPQGRGIVNEQF
TRBJ1-2,TRBV7-2,-,ASITANYGYT
TRBJ1-2,TRBV30,once,ACGGGVDPGYT
TRBJ1-2,TRBV28,few,ASSFSIGVGQGLGGYT
TRBJ2-7,TRBV2,-,ASTPPDRLDIGEQY
TRBJ2-4,TRBV21-1,-,ASSKGRGAVIQY